Listed below are T cell receptor beta chains from one sample, sequenced in a study. TCRdb processed the 5' RACE reads anew with MiXCR; each CDR3 protein has one entry. The data contain about 62,000 distinct CDR3 sequences, around 30% of them singletons. Material: tumor-infiltrating naive CD4+ T cells sorted from the breast tumor. The origin of the receptors is a female donor with breast cancer. Each CDR3 is given with its conserved first and last residue. D genes are given only for firm matches. Rows may omit the clone size; those that give it use once, few, many or a size class.

>TRBD2|TRBJ2-3|TRBV20-1|-
TGCAGCCGGACTAGCAAGGGAACAGATACGCAGTATTTT
CSRTSKGTDTQYF
>-|TRBJ1-1|TRBV5-1|-
TGCGCCAGCAGCTTGAACGAGAACACTGAAGCTTTCTTT
CASSLNENTEAFF
>-|TRBJ1-1|TRBV28|-
TGTGCCAGCAGCATGAAGTGGGGCACTGAAGCTTTCTTT
CASSMKWGTEAFF
>-|TRBJ2-1|TRBV6-5|few
TGTGCCAGCAGTTTCCCTATAGGACTACCGCGATCCAATGAGCAGTTCTTC
CASSFPIGLPRSNEQFF
>TRBD1|TRBJ1-4|TRBV20-1|-
TGCAGTGCTATCGCAGGGGGGAATGAAAAACTGTTTTTT
CSAIAGGNEKLFF
>TRBD2|TRBJ2-1|TRBV7-3|-
TGTGCCTGCAGCCCCAGAGCGGGGAGCTCCTACAATGAGCAGTTCTTC
CACSPRAGSSYNEQFF
>-|TRBJ1-6|TRBV5-1|-
TGCGCCAGCAGAACAAGACAGGCCACTAATTCACCCCTCCACTTT
CASRTRQATNSPLHF
>-|TRBJ2-1|TRBV9|-
TGTGCCAGCAGCCCTCCGGGACAAGCGGGAAAGGAGCAGTTCTTC
CASSPPGQAGKEQFF
>TRBD1|TRBJ1-6|TRBV12-3/TRBV12-4|few
TGTGCCAGCAGTTCCCACAGGGGGCAGAATTCACCCCTCCACTTT
CASSSHRGQNSPLHF
>TRBD2|TRBJ2-7|TRBV20-1|few
TGCAGTGCTTCTAGCGGAGAGGGTTGGGGGCAGTACTTC
CSASSGEGWGQYF
>-|TRBJ2-7|TRBV20-1|-
TGCAGTGCCCAGACAGAGTACGAGCAGTACTTC
CSAQTEYEQYF
>-|TRBJ1-1|TRBV12-3/TRBV12-4|-
TGTGCCAGCACAGCCCCAGGGATCTCTGAAGCTTTCTTT
CASTAPGISEAFF
>-|TRBJ1-1|TRBV27|-
TGTGCCAGCAGTTTACAGGGAAACGTTAACACTGAAGCTTTCTTT
CASSLQGNVNTEAFF
>-|TRBJ2-7|TRBV5-1|-
TGCGCCAGCAGCTCGGGACCAGGGGTCTACGAGCAGTACTTC
CASSSGPGVYEQYF
>TRBD2|TRBJ2-7|TRBV20-1|-
TGCAGTGCTCTTTCAACCGCTAGCGGGAGGAGGTACGAGCAGTACTTC
CSALSTASGRRYEQYF
>-|TRBJ1-3|TRBV5-1|-
TGCGCCAGCAGCTTACAGGGATCTGGAAACACCATATATTTT
CASSLQGSGNTIYF
>-|TRBJ1-1|TRBV6-5|-
TGTGCCAGCAGTTACCGACAAGGAGACACTGAAGCTTTCTTT
CASSYRQGDTEAFF
>-|TRBJ2-7|TRBV5-1|-
TGCGCCAGCAGCCTCGGGACATACTACGAGCAGTACTTC
CASSLGTYYEQYF
>-|TRBJ2-1|TRBV20-1|few
TGCAGTGCTAGAGAATACAATGAGCAGTTCTTC
CSAREYNEQFF
>-|TRBJ1-4|TRBV10-1|-
TGCGCCAGCAGTGAGTTCCCGGGAAATGAAAAACTGTTTTTT
CASSEFPGNEKLFF
>-|TRBJ1-6|TRBV7-8|few
TGTGCCAGCAGCTTAGGGGGGCGCAATTCACCCCTCCACTTT
CASSLGGRNSPLHF
>-|TRBJ1-2|TRBV9|few
TGTGCCAGCAGCGTAGGGCGGGTCACTAACTATGGCTACACCTTC
CASSVGRVTNYGYTF
>-|TRBJ2-1|TRBV7-2|-
TGTGCCAGCAGCTTATACCTACGGGACGGGGGTGAGCAGTTCTTC
CASSLYLRDGGEQFF
>TRBD1|TRBJ1-1|TRBV7-2|few
TGTGCCAGCAGCTTAAGGACAGGCGCCATGAACACTGAAGCTTTCTTT
CASSLRTGAMNTEAFF
>TRBD2|TRBJ2-3|TRBV15|-
TGTGCCACCAGCAGAGAGGGCGGCGGGAGGGCCGGGTCAGATACGCAGTATTTT
CATSREGGGRAGSDTQYF
>-|TRBJ2-1|TRBV2|-
TGTGCCAGCGCACCGGAGCAGTTCTTC
CASAPEQFF
>TRBD1|TRBJ1-4|TRBV7-9|-
TGTGCCAGCAGCTTAGGACAGGGGAATGAAAAACTGTTTTTT
CASSLGQGNEKLFF
>TRBD1|TRBJ2-6|TRBV6-1|few
TGTGCCAGCAGGGACAGGGGCATCTCTGGGGCCAACGTCCTGACTTTC
CASRDRGISGANVLTF
>-|TRBJ1-4|TRBV6-5|-
TGTGCCAGCAGTTCCAGGGGATTTGATGAAAAACTGTTTTTT
CASSSRGFDEKLFF
>-|TRBJ2-2|TRBV11-1|-
TGTGCCTCACAGGACAGAAACACCGGGGAGCTGTTTTTT
CASQDRNTGELFF
>-|TRBJ1-1|TRBV20-1|-
TGCAGTGCTAGAGGCCATGTGTTCGGGAGCACTGAAGCTTTCTTT
CSARGHVFGSTEAFF
>TRBD1|TRBJ1-1|TRBV20-1|many
TGCAGTGCTCGTAGGGGGCGGATGAACACTGAAGCTTTCTTT
CSARRGRMNTEAFF
>TRBD1|TRBJ1-1|TRBV14|few
TGTGCCAGCAGCTGGGACAGGGGAAGCACTGAAGCTTTCTTT
CASSWDRGSTEAFF
>-|TRBJ2-3|TRBV5-1|-
TGCGCCAGCAGCCCCGGTGGGAACCAAGATACGCAGTATTTT
CASSPGGNQDTQYF
>TRBD2|TRBJ2-1|TRBV28|few
TGTGCCAGCCGAGGACTAGATGATTACAATGAGCAGTTCTTC
CASRGLDDYNEQFF
>TRBD1|TRBJ1-4|TRBV7-6|many
TGTGCCAGCAGCTTACTGGGGACAGAAGAAAAACTGTTTTTT
CASSLLGTEEKLFF